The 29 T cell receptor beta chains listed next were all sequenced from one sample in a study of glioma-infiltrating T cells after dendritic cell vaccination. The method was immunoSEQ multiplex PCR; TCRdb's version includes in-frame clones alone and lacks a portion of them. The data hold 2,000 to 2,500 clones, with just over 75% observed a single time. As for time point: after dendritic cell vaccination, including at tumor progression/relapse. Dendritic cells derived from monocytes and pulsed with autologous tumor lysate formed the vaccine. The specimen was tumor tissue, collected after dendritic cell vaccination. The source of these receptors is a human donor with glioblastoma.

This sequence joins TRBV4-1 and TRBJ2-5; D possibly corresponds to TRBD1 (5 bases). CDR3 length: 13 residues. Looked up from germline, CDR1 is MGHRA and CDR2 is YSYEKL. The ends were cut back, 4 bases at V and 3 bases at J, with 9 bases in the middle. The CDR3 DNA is TGCGCCAGCAGCCCTCCAGGGAAAGAGACCCAGTACTTC. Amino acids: CASSPPGKETQYF.

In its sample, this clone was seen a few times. The CDR3 DNA is TGCAGCGGTGGACAGGGGGACTATGGCTACACCTTC. Protein product: CSGGQGDYGYTF. This sequence joins TRBV29-1 and TRBJ1-2, with 10 nucleotides matching TRBD1. This CDR3 spans 12 amino acids. The J segment lost 3 bases and the V segment lost 7 bases, leaving 2 bases of the junction unmatched. Germline CDR1 and CDR2: SQVTM and ANQGSEA.

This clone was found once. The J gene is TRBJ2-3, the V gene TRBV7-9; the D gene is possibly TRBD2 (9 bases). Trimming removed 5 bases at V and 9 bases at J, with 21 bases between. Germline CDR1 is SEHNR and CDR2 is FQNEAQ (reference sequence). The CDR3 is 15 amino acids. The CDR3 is CASSQGAGGPLTQYF. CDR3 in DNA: TGTGCCAGCAGCCAGGGGGCGGGAGGGCCCTTGACGCAGTATTTT. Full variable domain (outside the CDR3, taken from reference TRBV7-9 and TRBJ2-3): DTGVSQNPRHKITKRGQNVTFRCDPISEHNRLYWYRQTLGQGPEFLTYFQNEAQLEKSRLLSDRFSAERPKGSFSTLEIQRTEQGDSAMYLCASSQGAGGPLTQYFGPGTRLTVL.

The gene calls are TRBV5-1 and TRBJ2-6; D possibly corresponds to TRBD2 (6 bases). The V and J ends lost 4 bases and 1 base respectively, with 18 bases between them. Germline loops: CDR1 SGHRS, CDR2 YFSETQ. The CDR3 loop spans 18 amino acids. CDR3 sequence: CASSAGGPVDSGANVLTF. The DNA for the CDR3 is TGCGCCAGCAGCGCCGGGGGACCCGTAGATTCTGGGGCCAACGTCCTGACTTTC.

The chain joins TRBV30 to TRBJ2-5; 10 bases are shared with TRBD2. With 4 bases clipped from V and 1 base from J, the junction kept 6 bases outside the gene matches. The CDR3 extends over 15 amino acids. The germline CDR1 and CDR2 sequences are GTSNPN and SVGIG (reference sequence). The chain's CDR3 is CAWTPRTSGQETQYF. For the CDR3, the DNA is TGTGCCTGGACACCACGGACTAGCGGCCAAGAGACCCAGTACTTC.

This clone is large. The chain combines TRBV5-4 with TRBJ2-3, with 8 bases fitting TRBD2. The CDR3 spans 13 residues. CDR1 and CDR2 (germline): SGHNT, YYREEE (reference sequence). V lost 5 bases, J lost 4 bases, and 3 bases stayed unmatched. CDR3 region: CASRPGGSDTQYF. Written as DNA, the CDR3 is TGTGCCAGCAGACCGGGGGGGTCAGATACGCAGTATTTT.

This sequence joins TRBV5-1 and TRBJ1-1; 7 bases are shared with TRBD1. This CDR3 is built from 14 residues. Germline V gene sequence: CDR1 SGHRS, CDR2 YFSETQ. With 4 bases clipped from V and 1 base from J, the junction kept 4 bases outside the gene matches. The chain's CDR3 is CASSTTGPNTEAFF. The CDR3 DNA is TGCGCCAGCAGCACGACAGGGCCGAACACTGAAGCTTTCTTT.

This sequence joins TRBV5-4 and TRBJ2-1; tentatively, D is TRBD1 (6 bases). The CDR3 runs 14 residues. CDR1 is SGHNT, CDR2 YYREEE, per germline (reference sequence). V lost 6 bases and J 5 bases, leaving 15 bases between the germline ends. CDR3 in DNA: TGTGCCAGCATAAAGGCAGGGGAGAACAATGAGCAGTTCTTC. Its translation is CASIKAGENNEQFF.

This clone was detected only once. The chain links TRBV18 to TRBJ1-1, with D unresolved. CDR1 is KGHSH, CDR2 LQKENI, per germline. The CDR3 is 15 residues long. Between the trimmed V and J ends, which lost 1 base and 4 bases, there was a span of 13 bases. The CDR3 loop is CASSPLPGKGTEAFF. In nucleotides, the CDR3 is TGTGCCAGCTCACCACTCCCAGGCAAAGGCACTGAAGCTTTCTTT.

The chain's CDR3 is CASSQTGGTDTQYF. Here the CDR3 DNA reads TGCGCCAGCAGCCAAACGGGGGGCACAGATACGCAGTATTTT. The V and J genes are TRBV4-3 and TRBJ2-3, with D maybe TRBD2 (6 bases). Trimming stripped 2 bases from V and 1 base from J, with 7 bases between. This CDR3 is built from 14 residues. CDR1 is LGHNA, CDR2 YSLEER, per germline.

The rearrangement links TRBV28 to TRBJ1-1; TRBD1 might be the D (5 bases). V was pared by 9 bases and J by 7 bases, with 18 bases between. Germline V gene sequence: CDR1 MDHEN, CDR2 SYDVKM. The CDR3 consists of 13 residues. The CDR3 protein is CASRRGITGEAFF. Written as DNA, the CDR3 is TGTGCCAGTCGAAGGGGTATCACAGGTGAAGCTTTCTTT.

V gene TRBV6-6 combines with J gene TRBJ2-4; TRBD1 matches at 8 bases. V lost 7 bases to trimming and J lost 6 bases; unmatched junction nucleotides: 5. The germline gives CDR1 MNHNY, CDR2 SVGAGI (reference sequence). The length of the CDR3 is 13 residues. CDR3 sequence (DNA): TGTGCCAGCACCGGGACAGGATCAAACATTCAGTACTTC. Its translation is CASTGTGSNIQYF.

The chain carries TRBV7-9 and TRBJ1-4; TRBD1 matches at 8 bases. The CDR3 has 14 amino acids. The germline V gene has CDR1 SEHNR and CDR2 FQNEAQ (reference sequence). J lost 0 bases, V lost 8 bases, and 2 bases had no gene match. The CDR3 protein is CASGQGTTNEKLFF. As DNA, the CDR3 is TGTGCCAGCGGACAGGGAACAACTAATGAAAAACTGTTTTTT.

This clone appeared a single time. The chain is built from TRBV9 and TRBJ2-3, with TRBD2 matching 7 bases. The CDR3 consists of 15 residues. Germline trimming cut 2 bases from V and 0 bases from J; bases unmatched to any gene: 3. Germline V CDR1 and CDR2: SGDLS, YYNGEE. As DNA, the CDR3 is TGTGCCAGCAGCGTCATAGCGGGCAGCACAGATACGCAGTATTTT. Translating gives CASSVIAGSTDTQYF.

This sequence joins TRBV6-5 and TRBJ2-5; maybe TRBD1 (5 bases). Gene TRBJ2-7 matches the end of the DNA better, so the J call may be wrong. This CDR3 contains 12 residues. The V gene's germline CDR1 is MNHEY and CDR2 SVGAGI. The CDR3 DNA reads TGTGCCAGCAAAGGGGACTCCTACGAGCAGTACTTC. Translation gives CASKGDSYEQYF.

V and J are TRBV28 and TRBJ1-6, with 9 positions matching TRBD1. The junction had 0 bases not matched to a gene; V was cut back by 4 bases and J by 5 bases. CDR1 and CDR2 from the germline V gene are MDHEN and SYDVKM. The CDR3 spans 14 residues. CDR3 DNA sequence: TGTGCCAGCAGTTGGGACAGGGATAATTCACCCCTCCACTTT. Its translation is CASSWDRDNSPLHF.

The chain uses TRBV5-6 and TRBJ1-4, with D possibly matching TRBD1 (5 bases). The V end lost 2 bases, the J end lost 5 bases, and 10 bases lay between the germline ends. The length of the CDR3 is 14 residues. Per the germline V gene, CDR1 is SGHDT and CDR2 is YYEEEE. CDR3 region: CASSLYRKNEKLFF. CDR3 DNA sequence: TGTGCCAGCAGCTTATACAGGAAGAATGAAAAACTGTTTTTT.

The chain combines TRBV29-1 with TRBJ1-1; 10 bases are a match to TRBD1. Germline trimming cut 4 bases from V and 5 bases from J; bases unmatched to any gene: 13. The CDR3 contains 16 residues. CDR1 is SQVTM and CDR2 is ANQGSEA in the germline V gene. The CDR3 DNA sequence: TGCAGCGTTGGAGACAGGGGGCTCGTCGGAGTGACTGAAGCTTTCTTT. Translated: CSVGDRGLVGVTEAFF.

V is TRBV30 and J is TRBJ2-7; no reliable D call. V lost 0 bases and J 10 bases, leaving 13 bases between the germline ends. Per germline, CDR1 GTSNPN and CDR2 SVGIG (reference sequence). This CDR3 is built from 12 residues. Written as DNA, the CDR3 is TGTGCCTGGAGTGTTGGCGGTTTCGGCCAGTACTTC. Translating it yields CAWSVGGFGQYF.

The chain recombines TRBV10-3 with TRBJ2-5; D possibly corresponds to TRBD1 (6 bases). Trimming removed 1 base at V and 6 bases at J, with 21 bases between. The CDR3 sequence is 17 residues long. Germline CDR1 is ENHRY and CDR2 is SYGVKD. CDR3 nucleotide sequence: TGTGCCATCAGTGAGTTCAGGGGTCGGCCGCCTGAGCAGACCCAGTACTTC. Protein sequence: CAISEFRGRPPEQTQYF.

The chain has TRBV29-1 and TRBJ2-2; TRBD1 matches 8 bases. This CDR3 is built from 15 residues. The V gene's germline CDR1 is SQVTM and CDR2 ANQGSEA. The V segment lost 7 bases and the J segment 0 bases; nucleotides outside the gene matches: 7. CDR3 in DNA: TGCAGCGGCTACGCGACAGGGGCGAACACCGGGGAGCTGTTTTTT. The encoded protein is CSGYATGANTGELFF.

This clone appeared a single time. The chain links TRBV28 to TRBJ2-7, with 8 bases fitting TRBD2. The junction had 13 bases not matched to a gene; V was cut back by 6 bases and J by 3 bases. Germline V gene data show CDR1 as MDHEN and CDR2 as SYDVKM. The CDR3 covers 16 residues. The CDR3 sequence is CASRAPDGRAIYEQYF. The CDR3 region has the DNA TGTGCCAGCAGGGCCCCAGACGGGAGGGCGATCTACGAGCAGTACTTC.

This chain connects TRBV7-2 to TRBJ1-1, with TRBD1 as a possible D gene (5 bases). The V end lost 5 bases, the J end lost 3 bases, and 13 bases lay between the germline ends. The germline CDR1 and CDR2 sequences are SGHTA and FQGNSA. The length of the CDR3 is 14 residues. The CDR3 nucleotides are TGTGCCAGCAGCCCGGGGGGACCCCACACTGAAGCTTTCTTT. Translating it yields CASSPGGPHTEAFF.

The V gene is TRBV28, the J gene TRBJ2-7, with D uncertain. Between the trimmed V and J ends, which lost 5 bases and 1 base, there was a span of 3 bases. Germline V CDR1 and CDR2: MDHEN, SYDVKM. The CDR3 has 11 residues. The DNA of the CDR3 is TGTGCCAGCAGTACATCCTACGAGCAGTACTTC. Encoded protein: CASSTSYEQYF.

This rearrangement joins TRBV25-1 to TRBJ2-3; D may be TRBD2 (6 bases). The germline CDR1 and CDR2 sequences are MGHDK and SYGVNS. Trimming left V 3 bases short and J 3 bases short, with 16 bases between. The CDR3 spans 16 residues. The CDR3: CASSEVAGRRTDTQYF. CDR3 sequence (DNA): TGTGCCAGCAGTGAGGTGGCAGGGAGGAGAACAGATACGCAGTATTTT.

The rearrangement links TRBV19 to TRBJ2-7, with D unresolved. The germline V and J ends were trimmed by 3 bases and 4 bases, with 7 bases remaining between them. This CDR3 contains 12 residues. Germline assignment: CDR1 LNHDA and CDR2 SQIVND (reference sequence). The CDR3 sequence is CASSMSAYEQYF. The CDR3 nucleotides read TGTGCCAGTAGTATGAGTGCGTACGAGCAGTACTTC.

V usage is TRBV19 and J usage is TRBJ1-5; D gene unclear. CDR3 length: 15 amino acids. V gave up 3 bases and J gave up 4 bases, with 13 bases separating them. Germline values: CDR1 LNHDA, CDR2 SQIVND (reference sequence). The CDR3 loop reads CASSIRSEKNQPQHF. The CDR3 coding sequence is TGTGCCAGTAGTATTCGGTCGGAGAAGAATCAGCCCCAGCATTTT.

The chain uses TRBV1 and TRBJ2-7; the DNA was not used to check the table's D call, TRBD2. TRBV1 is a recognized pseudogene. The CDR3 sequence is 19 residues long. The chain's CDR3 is CTSSRRGAGGTPHSYEQYF. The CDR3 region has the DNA TGCACCAGCAGCCGCAGGGGAGCGGGAGGTACGCCCCACTCCTACGAGCAGTACTTC.

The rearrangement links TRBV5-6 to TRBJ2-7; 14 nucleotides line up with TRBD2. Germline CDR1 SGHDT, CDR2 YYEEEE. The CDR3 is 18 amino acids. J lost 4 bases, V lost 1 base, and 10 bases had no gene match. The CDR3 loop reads CASSLPPGLAGAGYEQYF. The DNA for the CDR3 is TGTGCCAGCAGCTTGCCACCGGGACTAGCGGGAGCAGGATACGAGCAGTACTTC.